This TCR beta chain was recovered during a study of cytomegalovirus exposure and HLA in healthy donors (dated by TCRdb to 2017 to 2019). The study in broad terms: An earlier analysis of under 600 of the donors reported more than 250 Gb of sequence data and 117 million unique TCR beta sequences from roughly 200 million T cells. Roughly 300 gigabases of sequencing data and around 88 million unique TCR sequences made up an early release that covered roughly 670 HLA-typed donors. Among the approximately 400 genotyped donors, about 85% belonged to the genetic ancestry cluster associated with self-reported Caucasian donors. The study was designed to test whether signatures of past pathogen exposure could be identified by cataloging public T cell receptors. Using immunosequencing, the study profiled T cell repertoires from around 670 subjects and related those repertoires to cytomegalovirus serostatus. Along with the approximately 700-subject first cohort, a separate validation cohort of over a hundred different subjects was used. High-throughput TCR immunosequencing, statistical association of individual TCRs with disease status, and machine learning were combined to predict cytomegalovirus infection status. A later analysis re-examined previously published TCR beta repertoires from more than 550 donors and added high-resolution HLA genotyping to investigate patterns of TCR occurrence. In the later analysis, no new phenotypic data were used to find candidate immune exposures; instead, reliance was placed on TCR beta sequences and their occurrence across donors. An earlier analysis of approximately 640 of the donors applied high-throughput TCR beta sequencing to assess whether each TCR beta V gene segment acted as functional or pseudogenic. Donor age, sex, ethnicity and CMV serostatus were compiled alongside the repertoire data. Genome-wide SNP genotypes for about three fifths of the roughly 670 donors were used in a later genetic analysis, which treated that subset as a discovery cohort. All discovery cohort repertoires had been generated on a single sequencing platform. Both class I and class II loci were covered by HLA typing, at four-digit resolution. Typing coverage varied by locus: about 629-640 donors for A, B, C, DRB1 and DQB1; more than 500 for DQA1; over 600 for DPA1; roughly 450 for DPB1. Roughly five DR-DQ haplotypes were handled as single units for association and clustering, since linkage in the cohort was strong. Among 300 to 500 genotyped donors of the cohort, an average of around 220,000 unique TCR beta nucleotide sequences was sequenced per donor, of which 15% to 20% were non-productive. Overall study results and their limits: Several of the top co-occurrence clusters appeared to be linked to parvovirus B19, influenza, CMV and Epstein-Barr virus, according to a later analysis. In the study, some 160 TCR beta chains were listed as associated with cytomegalovirus. According to a later analysis, most CMV-associated TCR beta chains appeared to be HLA-restricted, and the HLA associations seemed to be driven largely by CMV exposure. The sequencing pipeline was judged likely to have produced a cluster of highly shared sequence variants as a technical artifact. A later analysis associated some 17,000 TCR beta sequences with specific HLA alleles at a false discovery rate of 0.05. The classifier was reported to diagnose cytomegalovirus status with high specificity and sensitivity in both the original cohort and the validation cohort. Some IMGT-functional V segments, including TRBV6-2 and TRBV6-3, could not be told apart with the 87-base-pair reads, so those segments were excluded. A further reported finding was that TCR beta sequences accurately predicted the HLA-A and HLA-B alleles for most subjects in the first cohort. In a later genetic analysis, a missense DCLRE1C variant was associated with V-gene and J-gene trimming of TCR beta chains, and the association was replicated in an independent cohort. Most TCR sequences were seen in very few donors, while some public TCRs were found in many individuals. Compared with the roughly 670-donor mean, donors in an Asian-associated ancestry cluster had fewer N-insertions in productive TCRs, according to a later genetic analysis. Roughly uniform sequencing depth across donors was assumed in presence/absence analyses, although this assumption may not hold. An earlier analysis of approximately 530 of the donors showed that most TCR beta V segments appeared in productive rearrangements either about 87% or about 30% of the time, which broadly matched IMGT annotations. A later analysis found that HLA-associated TCR beta chains were more clonally expanded and had lower generation probabilities than equally common non-associated chains. For the cohort, immune exposure information was limited to CMV serostatus. Only TCR beta chains were sequenced in this cohort, and the absence of alpha or paired-chain data limited detectable features. Linkage disequilibrium might explain the correlated functional status among segregating V segments, but an unknown experimental factor could not be excluded. In a later analysis, the rate of TCR association differed among HLA loci, with DRB1 alleles having the most associated TCRs and HLA-C alleles having the fewest. Because HLA typing was missing for some donors at each locus, association tests included only the typed subset. The authors suggested that the approach could potentially be extended to other disease states and immunological phenotypes. Because counts were too low, about 15 rarely observed V segments, including chromosome 9 orphons, were left out of the earlier analysis of several hundred of the donors. Assigning TCR associations to individual alleles was difficult when HLA alleles, especially DR and DQ, strongly co-occurred. In vitro tests confirmed that a few of the cytomegalovirus-associated TCR beta chains recognize cytomegalovirus antigens.

Library construction relied on the immunoSEQ multiplex PCR assay. A mixture of 60 forward primers for TCR Vbeta segments and 13 reverse primers for TCR Jbeta segments was used in the multiplex PCR. A multiplex PCR assay on genomic DNA amplified the CDR3 region of rearranged TCR beta genes. Amplified TCR beta libraries were sequenced as 87-base-pair reads on the Illumina HiSeq System. The original methods were these. A later analysis tallied around 82 million unique TCR beta chains across the 550 to 850 repertoires, and approximately 11 million of those chains were shared by two or more donors. To remove PCR and sequencing errors, raw reads were error-corrected and collapsed into unique sequences using a nearest-neighbor algorithm that merged closely related sequences. V, D and J gene segments were assigned by aligning CDR3 sequences to IMGT reference sequences. For a sequence to be retained, at least a six-nucleotide match to both a V gene segment and a J gene segment was required. Rearrangements were called productive when the CDR3 lacked stop codons and stayed in frame with V and J; all others were non-productive. CDR3 was defined according to IMGT convention as the region running from the second conserved V-encoded cysteine to the conserved J-encoded phenylalanine. The earlier analysis of some 550 of the donors excluded any sequence lacking an unambiguous match to a single V gene segment. An earlier analysis of over 450 of the donors classified V segments as functional when productive rearrangements were above 56.7% and as segregating when the standard deviation between donors was above 5%. A statistical classification framework was built to diagnose cytomegalovirus status from the catalog of TCR beta chain sequences. In a later analysis, TCR nucleotide sequences were compared against IMGT/GENE-DB human TR gene sequences so that V and J genes could be assigned. Using the TCRdist pipeline, a later analysis assigned CDR3 sequences along with most-parsimonious VDJ recombination scenarios. A later analysis defined each TCR beta chain by its CDR3 amino acid sequence plus V-gene family, and excluded reads lacking a unique V-gene family. In a later analysis, some 600 highly shared, low-generation-probability nucleotide sequences were removed to address suspected cross-contamination and a sequencing artifact. In a later analysis, a clonal expansion index was calculated for each public chain from normalized within-repertoire ranks of inferred template counts. Generation probabilities in a later analysis came from a VDJ recombination model fitted to out-of-frame rearrangements, and those results were checked against IGoR. Hypergeometric tests were used in a later analysis to score TCR-TCR, TCR-HLA and TCR-CMV co-occurrence, with a repertoire-size bias correction applied to the TCR pairs. False discovery rates were estimated in a later analysis by permuting HLA or CMV assignments 20 times. A later analysis grouped co-occurring TCRs with DBSCAN, adding TCRdist sequence similarity when clustering within HLA-allele-positive subsets. For co-occurrence clustering, repertoires with fewer than 30,000 or more than 120,000 public chains were excluded, along with about five repertoires with anomalous nucleotide sharing. Sourced from immuneACCESS, this table was stored by TCRdb with only in-frame sequences that have V and J called. A share of the clones is absent; for the studies checked, an unresolved V gene accounts for under half, and the remainder has no known explanation. V, J and clone size are those of that table, while D and trimming were read from the DNA. The sample records roughly 130,000 clones, about 80% of which are singletons. The top ten hold 1% of the sample.

Points on this clone: It has no known antigen specificity. No base qualities exist here, and no much larger clone lies one base off it.

The cohort comprised some 730 healthy bone marrow donors. All cohort members were sampled while nominally healthy, although unrecorded immune exposures were likely present. The donor tested CMV seronegative and was one of the 352 seronegative cohort members. A peripheral blood sample was provided by each donor, and peripheral blood mononuclear cells were used for TCR beta sequencing. The Qiagen DNeasy Blood Extraction Kit was used to extract genomic DNA from the blood cell samples. The CDR3 runs 16 amino acids, cysteine and phenylalanine included. Just the 48-base CDR3 DNA is kept, in frame starting at base 1. CDR1 SGHTA and CDR2 FQGNSA are derived from the germline V gene. Relative to germline, V is 6 bases shorter and J is 0 bases shorter, with 15 bases between their ends.

The rearrangement joined TRBV7-2 to TRBJ1-5; 5 matching bases give a weak D call of TRBD1. Material: PBMCs. This TCR was recovered from a middle-aged man in good health and CMV-seronegative. The nucleotide sequence reads as follows: TGTGCCAGCAGTCCCTCGGGGGGGTATAGCAATCAGCCCCAGCATTTT. Its protein product is CASSPSGGYSNQPQHF.